These T cell receptor beta chains were read from a single sample in a study of shared clonotypes between healthy human individuals. Data came from immunoSEQ multiplex PCR; TCRdb stores just in-frame clones and leaves some out. The sample contains 2,100,000 or so clones, approximately 96% of which appear only once. Specimen: naive CD4+ T cells sorted from blood. The receptors originated from a man between 18 and 29 years old in good health. CDR3s include the opening cysteine and the closing phenylalanine or tryptophan. The D gene is left open where the match is weak. A row's size may be missing; if present it is once, few, many or a size class.

TRBJ1-2	TRBV18	.	TRBD1	TGTGCCAGCTCACCCCGGACAGGGGCTCCGGAAGGCTACACCTTC	CASSPRTGAPEGYTF
TRBJ1-2	TRBV5-1	.	.	TGCGCCAGCAGCTTTGACCCATCTTATGGCTACACCTTC	CASSFDPSYGYTF
TRBJ1-1	TRBV5-1	.	.	TGCGCCAGCAGCTTGGATGGGCCGTGGGTAACTGAAGCTTTCTTT	CASSLDGPWVTEAFF
TRBJ1-2	TRBV4-1	.	.	TGCGCCAGCAGCCAAGGAGACCGGGCCGTAGATTCTAACTATGGCTACACCTTC	CASSQGDRAVDSNYGYTF
TRBJ2-1	TRBV4-1	.	TRBD2	TGCGCCAGCAGCCAAGAAGCGGGACTAGCATCAGGGGGGCAGTTCTTC	CASSQEAGLASGGQFF
TRBJ2-7	TRBV4-1	.	.	TGCGCCAGCAGCCGAGATACCGGGACGGCCTCCTACGAGCAGTACTTC	CASSRDTGTASYEQYF
TRBJ1-1	TRBV7-2	.	.	TGTGCCAGCAGCTTAAAGTGGGAAGCACGAGAAGCTTTCTTT	CASSLKWEAREAFF
TRBJ2-6	TRBV29-1	.	TRBD1	TGCAGCGCCGACAGGGCTGGGGCCAACGTCCTGACTTTC	CSADRAGANVLTF
TRBJ2-3	TRBV10-2	.	.	TGCGCCAGCAGCGGGAGCACAGATACGCAGTATTTT	CASSGSTDTQYF
TRBJ1-5	TRBV18	.	TRBD1	TGTGCCAGCGCATTGACAGGGCCGAATCAGCCCCAGCATTTT	CASALTGPNQPQHF
TRBJ2-4	TRBV10-3	.	.	TGTGCCATCAGTGAAGGAGACATTCAGTACTTC	CAISEGDIQYF
TRBJ2-1	TRBV7-9	.	TRBD2	TGTGCCAGCAGCTCGCAGACTAGCGGAGGGTACAATGAGCAGTTCTTC	CASSSQTSGGYNEQFF
TRBJ2-2	TRBV11-2	.	.	TGTGCCAGCAGCTTAGACTCGGAGGCCCTAGACACCGGGGAGCTGTTTTTT	CASSLDSEALDTGELFF
TRBJ1-6	TRBV9	.	.	TGTGCCAGCAGCGGCCCCCGAACAGGGAGGAGTGATTCACCCCTCCACTTT	CASSGPRTGRSDSPLHF
TRBJ2-1	TRBV14	once	.	TGTGCCAGCAGCCAAGTAGGGGGCAATGAGCAGTTCTTC	CASSQVGGNEQFF
TRBJ2-7	TRBV7-9	.	.	TGTGCCAGCAGCTTGGGCCGACTCTACGAGCAGTACTTC	CASSLGRLYEQYF
TRBJ2-3	TRBV27	.	.	TGTGCCAGCAGTTTTTCCCGGGTACCAGATACGCAGTATTTT	CASSFSRVPDTQYF
TRBJ2-5	TRBV11-3	.	.	TGTGCCAGCAGCCCGAGGGACACACAAGAGACCCAGTACTTC	CASSPRDTQETQYF
TRBJ2-3	TRBV29-1	.	.	TGCAGCGTTGAAAAGGAACGAGATACGCAGTATTTT	CSVEKERDTQYF
TRBJ1-6	TRBV5-1	.	TRBD1	TGCGCCAGCAGCGGCTTAACGGACAGGGGCGGCCTCCACTTT	CASSGLTDRGGLHF
TRBJ1-4	TRBV4-1	once	TRBD1	TGCGCCAGCAGCCAAGACAGGACAGGGACTGCAACTAATGAAAAACTGTTTTTT	CASSQDRTGTATNEKLFF
TRBJ2-5	TRBV2	.	TRBD2	TGTGCCAGCAGTGTAAAAGCGGGAGGAAGGGGAGGAGGAGAGACCCAGTACTTC	CASSVKAGGRGGGETQYF
TRBJ1-5	TRBV27	.	.	TGTGCCAGCAGTCCCAACACTGCTACGGCCCAGCATTTT	CASSPNTATAQHF
TRBJ1-1	TRBV12-5	.	.	TGTGCTAGTGGTTTGCTATACACTGAAGCTTTCTTT	CASGLLYTEAFF
TRBJ2-7	TRBV6-6	.	.	TGTGCCAGCACCACCAAGGGAACAGGGCCTTACGAGCAGTACTTC	CASTTKGTGPYEQYF
TRBJ2-1	TRBV19	.	.	TGTGCCAGTAGTCTACGAATGGGGGATGAGCAGTTCTTC	CASSLRMGDEQFF
TRBJ2-7	TRBV20-1	.	.	TGCAGTGCCCTGGAAGGTCCGGGGGAGTACTTC	CSALEGPGEYF
TRBJ2-2	TRBV6-6	.	.	TGTGCCAGCAGTTACGTTTACACCGGGGAGCTGTTTTTT	CASSYVYTGELFF